This T cell receptor beta chain was profiled in a study of T-cell memory formation after mild COVID-19. TCRdb itself ran the 5' RACE reads through MiXCR, one entry per CDR3 protein. The sample shows roughly 320,000 distinct CDR3 sequences, 25% to 30% of them seen only once. This CDR3 spans 15 amino acids. V shed 4 bases, J shed 3 bases, and the junction held 7 bases outside the gene matches. The germline V gene has CDR1 KGHDR and CDR2 SFDVKD. This clonotype was sampled from an adult woman who had mild COVID-19 (a few samples of this study predate the infection). Cell type and time point are not known. Specimen: PBMCs or a T cell subset sorted from them (not recorded which). The chain joins TRBV24-1 to TRBJ2-5; 7 bases map to TRBD1. The CDR3 protein is CATSEGTVGKETQYF. The CDR3 region has the DNA TGTGCCACCAGTGAAGGGACAGTCGGCAAAGAGACCCAGTACTTC.